This paragraph covers one T cell receptor (beta chain) sequence. It lacks a known antigen. The sample holds no much larger clone one base away, and base qualities are not on file. TCRbeta CDR3 regions were amplified from genomic DNA by means of the immunoSEQ Assay, a bias-controlled multiplex PCR. As for the original processing: Within the assay, amplification of reference gene primers was used to estimate how many nucleated cells each sample contained. To quantify the absolute abundance of each unique TCRbeta CDR3 rearrangement, sequence reads were collapsed and filtered. For each sample, productive Simpson clonality was calculated as the square root of Simpson's diversity index over productive rearrangements. This immuneACCESS table, as held by TCRdb, lists in-frame sequences with V and J called but not all clones. Of the missing ones, under half trace to an unresolved V gene in checked studies; the others have no known cause. D and trimming come from the DNA, and the V and J calls and clone size come from that table. The sample table shows some 140,000 clones, and over 60% are seen once. The ten largest account for 10% to 15% of the sample.

Germline trimming: 2 bases from V, 2 bases from J; junction bases outside gene matches: 6. From the cysteine up to the phenylalanine, the CDR3 has a length of 15 residues. CDR3 DNA only is kept here, 45 bases in frame from base 1. Via the germline V gene, CDR1 is SGHDT and CDR2 YYEEEE. Collaborating institutions collected whole blood in K2EDTA tubes following their own protocols. Collaborator samples were shipped for TCRbeta analysis as frozen whole blood, isolated PBMCs, or DNA extracted from either sample type. The data were taken from a study of blood T cell repertoires in COVID-19 (dated by TCRdb to between 2020 and 2021). With regard to the full study: The collaborator samples originated in the United States, Italy and Spain and spanned the acute and convalescent phases of COVID-19. A freely available public database, intended as a resource for researchers studying the immune response to SARS-CoV-2, is where the repertoires were released. The prospective study material was composed of cDNA or gDNA derived from T cells, B-cell-depleted T cells, or PBMCs. Deeply sampled blood TCRbeta repertoires from subjects exposed to, actively infected with, or recovered from COVID-19 were included in the dataset. Where HLA class I and class II types were available, the types were taken from metadata supplied by the sample provider, not from assay-based typing. Nearly every sample came with metadata listing a de-identified subject ID, COVID-19 status, age in years and sex. Samples came from the ongoing ImmuneRACE study (first 160 participants) plus 1,254 subjects from 6 global collaborators.

The investigation overall reported the following: The amount of clinical and demographic metadata varied by source and participant and was provided uncurated.

The chain is made from TRBV5-6 and TRBJ2-7, and TRBD1 aligns with 8 junction nucleotides. The sample comprised peripheral blood. The TCR comes from an elderly man with acute or convalescent COVID-19. The CDR3 corresponds to CASSFYRDRPYEQYF. The DNA sequence is as follows: TGTGCCAGCAGCTTTTACCGGGACAGGCCCTACGAGCAGTACTTC.